The 20 T cell receptor beta chains below all came from one sample that was sequenced in a study of identical twins. TCRdb recomputed calls from the 5' RACE reads with MiXCR, one row per CDR3 protein. The sample includes 200,000 to 250,000 distinct CDR3 sequences, around 6.8% of them seen just once. A further study also used this sample, focusing on yellow fever vaccine responses in identical twins.

Sample: memory (CD45RO+) T cells sorted from blood. The receptors were gathered from a woman between 18 and 30 years old in good health.

This clonotype was seen at least ten times. V and J are TRBV7-9 and TRBJ2-7; 7 nucleotides agree with TRBD2. The CDR3 is made up of 16 amino acids. The J segment lost 1 base and the V segment lost 4 bases, leaving 10 bases of the junction unmatched. The germline V gene encodes CDR1 SEHNR and CDR2 FQNEAQ (reference sequence). The CDR3 DNA follows: TGTGCCAGCAGCTCCCGACCGGGAGGTCTATCCTACGAGCAGTACTTC. It is translated as CASSSRPGGLSYEQYF.

This clonotype was seen only a few times. The chain joins TRBV20-1 to TRBJ1-6; 8 bases line up with TRBD1. V shed 6 bases, J shed 1 base, and the junction held 5 bases outside the gene matches. This CDR3 region has 15 residues. CDR1 and CDR2 (germline): DFQATT, SNEGSKA (reference sequence). CDR3 region: CSARTGGSYNSPLHF. The CDR3 DNA follows: TGCAGTGCGAGAACAGGGGGTTCCTATAATTCACCCCTCCACTTT.

The chain carries TRBV3-1 and TRBJ2-7; 7 nucleotides agree with TRBD1. The trim removed 3 bases at V and 3 bases at J, leaving 8 bases unmatched. There are 15 residues in the CDR3. In germline, CDR1 is LGHDT, CDR2 YNNKEL (reference sequence). Here the CDR3 DNA reads TGTGCCAGCAGCCACGGGACAGCCAACCGCTACGAGCAGTACTTC. Translation gives CASSHGTANRYEQYF.

This clonotype came up many times. CDR3 region: CAGGDSVANEKLFF. CDR3 sequence (DNA): TGTGCCGGGGGGGATTCGGTGGCTAATGAAAAACTGTTTTTT. This sequence joins TRBV15 and TRBJ1-4, with a tentative D call TRBD1 (5 bases). Trimming took 11 bases from V and 3 from J, leaving 16 bases between them. This CDR3 has 14 amino acids. Germline CDR1 reads LNHNV; CDR2 reads YYDKDF (reference sequence).

Concerning this clonotype itself: A much larger clone differs by one base, so this may be a read error. The rearrangement uses TRBV11-1 and TRBJ2-1; 12 bases align to TRBD2. Unmatched junction bases numbered 19, after V lost 3 bases and J lost 7 bases. Per the germline V gene, CDR1 is SGHAT and CDR2 is FQDESV (reference sequence). CDR3 length equals 20 residues. This CDR3 is CASSFSGLAGSDKTKNEQFF. DNA for the CDR3: TGTGCCAGCAGCTTTTCTGGACTAGCGGGATCCGATAAGACAAAGAATGAGCAGTTCTTC.

This clonotype was found a few times. J is TRBJ2-3 and V is TRBV20-1, with D possibly being TRBD1 (7 bases). This CDR3 region has 14 residues. CDR1 DFQATT and CDR2 SNEGSKA come from the germline V gene (reference sequence). The V gene lost 6 bases and the J gene lost 6 bases, with 19 bases spanning the gap. In DNA, the CDR3 is TGCAGTGCCCCATTACAGGGGAGGTGGGATACGCAGTATTTT. It is translated as CSAPLQGRWDTQYF.

This clonotype was seen at least ten times. The chain uses TRBV7-2 and TRBJ2-1; TRBD2 agrees at 7 bases. With V trimmed by 5 bases and J by 5 bases, 9 bases remained unmatched. The CDR3 loop spans 15 amino acids. The germline V gene has CDR1 SGHTA and CDR2 FQGNSA. CDR3 in amino acids: CASSPAGRAHNEQFF. Here the CDR3 DNA reads TGTGCCAGCAGCCCAGCGGGACGGGCCCACAATGAGCAGTTCTTC.

A few counts support this clonotype. The junction departs from germline at one end; a sequencing error may be responsible. V and J are TRBV4-2 and TRBJ2-7; D is possibly TRBD1 (5 bases). The CDR3 is made up of 12 amino acids. Germline CDR1 reads LGHNA; CDR2 reads YNFKEQ. The CDR3 spells CASSQDEKGRHF. The DNA of the CDR3 is TGTGCCAGCAGCCAAGATGAGAAGGGGCGGCACTTC.

This chain joins TRBV5-6 and TRBJ2-2; no clear D gene. The germline V gene encodes CDR1 SGHDT and CDR2 YYEEEE. The CDR3 is made up of 15 amino acids. Deletions cut 0 bases from V and 3 bases from J, with 9 bases between. The CDR3 loop is CASSLGLGHTGELFF. The CDR3 DNA is TGTGCCAGCAGCTTGGGGCTAGGGCACACCGGGGAGCTGTTTTTT.

This clonotype occurred many times. The chain links TRBV3-1 to TRBJ2-1; 12 nucleotides match TRBD2. The CDR3 spans 14 residues. CDR1 and CDR2 from the germline V gene are LGHDT and YNNKEL (reference sequence). After removal of 4 bases from V and 10 bases from J, the junction contained 5 bases not matched to a gene. CDR3 protein: CASSRGLAGREQFF. DNA of the CDR3: TGTGCCAGCAGCCGAGGACTAGCGGGGAGGGAGCAGTTCTTC.

This clonotype was seen a handful of times. One end of the junction is discordant with germline, which a read error may explain. This sequence joins TRBV7-7 and TRBJ2-5, with TRBD1 identical over 9 bases. Germline CDR1 is SSHAT and CDR2 is FNYEAQ (reference sequence). The CDR3 runs 15 residues. This chain's CDR3 is CASSLVGQGFETQYF. The CDR3 DNA follows: TGTGCTAGCAGCTTAGTGGGACAGGGTTTCGAGACCCAGTACTTC.

The J gene is TRBJ2-7, the V gene TRBV20-1, with 7 bases matching TRBD1. The CDR3 has 14 residues. V gave up 1 base and J gave up 4 bases; unmatched junction bases: 7. In germline, CDR1 is DFQATT, CDR2 SNEGSKA (reference sequence). The CDR3 region is CSARAGTALYEQYF. The CDR3 nucleotides are TGCAGTGCTAGAGCCGGGACAGCTCTATACGAGCAGTACTTC.

This clonotype was counted many times. This chain uses TRBV20-1 with TRBJ1-1, with D perhaps matching TRBD1 (5 bases). This CDR3 comprises 14 residues. V lost 5 bases and J 3 bases, leaving 16 bases between the germline ends. In germline, CDR1 is DFQATT, CDR2 SNEGSKA (reference sequence). For the CDR3, the DNA is TGCAGTGCTGAGAACCAGGGATGGCACACTGAAGCTTTCTTT. Amino acids: CSAENQGWHTEAFF.

V and J are TRBV30 and TRBJ2-1, with TRBD1 matching over 8 bases. The CDR3 loop spans 14 amino acids. J gave up 4 bases and V 5 bases, and 7 bases lay outside the gene matches. Germline V gene lookup returns CDR1 GTSNPN and CDR2 SVGIG (reference sequence). CDR3 region: CAWGKGQAYNEQFF. The CDR3 DNA follows: TGTGCCTGGGGAAAGGGACAGGCTTACAATGAGCAGTTCTTC.

This chain links TRBV2 with TRBJ2-4, with a tentative D call TRBD2 (7 bases). Looked up from germline, CDR1 is SNHLY and CDR2 is FYNNEI. V lost 6 bases and J 2 bases, leaving 17 bases between the germline ends. This CDR3 is built from 16 residues. CDR3 DNA: TGTGCCAGCAGCAACAGGGAGGGTGGATCCAAAAACATTCAGTACTTC. It translates to CASSNREGGSKNIQYF.

The chain combines TRBV28 with TRBJ2-7; TRBD2 agrees at 8 bases. Looked up from germline, CDR1 is MDHEN and CDR2 is SYDVKM. The J segment lost 1 base and the V segment lost 1 base, leaving 6 bases of the junction unmatched. This CDR3 region has 16 residues. The CDR3 DNA reads TGTGCCAGCAGTTTATCCGGGAGGGCCAGTTCCTACGAGCAGTACTTC. It is translated as CASSLSGRASSYEQYF.

This clonotype was seen repeatedly, ten times or more. The chain combines TRBV5-1 with TRBJ2-7, with D perhaps matching TRBD1 (6 bases). In germline, CDR1 is SGHRS, CDR2 YFSETQ. The CDR3 consists of 14 residues. Trimming cost V 4 bases and J 0 bases, with 11 bases left between them. The CDR3 nucleotides read TGCGCCAGCAGCGCCACAGGGCCCTCCTACGAGCAGTACTTC. Its translation: CASSATGPSYEQYF.

This clonotype came up many times. The chain recombines TRBV6-1 with TRBJ2-7; D possibly corresponds to TRBD1 (6 bases). Trimming pared 3 bases from V and 6 bases from J, leaving 12 bases between. The CDR3 has 13 amino acids. The V gene's germline CDR1 is MNHNS and CDR2 SASEGT. The CDR3 here is CASSDYRVGEQYF. Written as DNA, the CDR3 is TGTGCCAGCAGTGATTACAGGGTGGGCGAGCAGTACTTC.

Only a few counts were recorded for this clonotype. The chain carries TRBV10-3 and TRBJ1-6; 8 bases map to TRBD1. Germline V gene lookup returns CDR1 ENHRY and CDR2 SYGVKD. The trim removed 6 bases at V and 4 bases at J, leaving 5 bases unmatched. The CDR3 spans 15 residues. The CDR3 spells CAIRLDRAYNSPLHF. The DNA for the CDR3 is TGTGCCATCAGATTGGACAGGGCGTATAATTCACCCCTCCACTTT.

V and J are TRBV27 and TRBJ2-5; D call uncertain. Germline-derived CDR1 and CDR2 are MNHEY and SMNVEV (reference sequence). This CDR3 has 13 residues. Trimming took off 4 bases at V and 1 base at J, with 7 bases between the two ends. CDR3 in amino acids: CASSSGLQETQYF. The CDR3 DNA reads as TGTGCCAGCAGTTCAGGCCTCCAAGAGACCCAGTACTTC.